What follows are 17 T cell receptor delta chains derived from one specimen sequenced in a study of γδ T cells in repeated Plasmodium falciparum infection. Bulk repertoires came from Vgamma9/Vdelta2+ or Vdelta2-negative gammadelta T cells flow-sorted from PBMC. TCRdb re-called the multiplex PCR reads through CATT. The table shows tens of thousands of delta-chain clones, with approximately 1.5% occurring only once. Sequenced material: gamma-delta T cells from blood. The receptors shown here come from a pool of human donors (malaria-infected and uninfected, not separated).

This clone was seen repeatedly, ten times or more. The protein in TCRdb stems from a much larger clone and differs at residue 6 from this DNA's translation, likely a read error; here the protein is translated from the DNA. V is TRDV1 and J is TRDJ1, with 10 bases aligning to TRDD3. Germline lookup yields CDR1 TSWWSYY and CDR2 QGS. The CDR3 contains 20 residues. The trim removed 1 base at V and 1 base at J, leaving 15 bases unmatched. CDR3 amino acids: CALGEPFFLRGIRSTDKLIF. The CDR3 DNA follows: TGTGCTCTTGGGGAACCTTTCTTCCTACGGGGGATACGATCCACCGATAAACTCATCTTT.

In regard to this clone: It differs at one base from a far larger clone, so likely a read error. The sample carries other DNA sequences with the same CDR3. The chain recombines TRDV3 with TRDJ1; 10 nucleotides match TRDD3. TCRdb carries no J gene annotation; the J gene was assigned here by matching the DNA with germline. The CDR3 is 21 residues long. Germline V CDR1 and CDR2: TVYSNPD, GDNSRS (reference sequence). The CDR3 loop is CAFMALRYTGGSPSRTSKLIF. The CDR3 region has the DNA TGCGCCTTTATGGCCCTACGATATACTGGGGGATCACCCTCACGAACCTCTAAACTCATCTTT.

The sample holds many counts of this clone. A far larger clone differs by one base, so this is likely a read error. The sample holds other DNA sequences that translate to the same CDR3. The V and J genes are TRDV1 and TRDJ1; 10 bases line up with TRDD3. CDR1 TSWWSYY and CDR2 QGS come from the germline V gene. With V trimmed by 2 bases and J by 5 bases, 14 bases remained unmatched. This CDR3 has 18 amino acids. DNA for the CDR3: TGTGCTCTTGGGGAAGGCCTTGTTGGGGGATACATGACTGATAAACTCATCTTT. This translates into CALGEGLVGGYMTDKLIF.

Of note for this clone: The protein TCRdb lists belongs to a much larger clone and differs from this DNA's translation at residue 3, which points to a read error; the protein shown is made from the DNA. The gene calls are TRDV1 and TRDJ1; 7 positions match TRDD3. The J gene, absent from TCRdb, was called here by matching the DNA to germline. The CDR3 spans 23 residues. Germline-derived CDR1 and CDR2 are TSWWSYY and QGS. CDR3 region: CAPGELDFSPSCKLGSYTDKLIF. CDR3 nucleotides: TGTGCTCCTGGGGAACTAGATTTCTCTCCGTCTTGCAAACTGGGGTCATACACCGATAAACTCATCTTT.

Comment on this clone: Only one base separates this from a far larger clonotype, so it likely reflects a read error. The same CDR3 can be traced to other DNA sequences in this sample. CDR3 residues: CACDKPSCWGIERYTDKLIF. CDR3 nucleotide sequence: TGTGCCTGTGACAAACCTTCCTGCTGGGGGATAGAGAGGTACACCGACAAACTCATCTTT. J is TRDJ1 and V is TRDV2; TRDD3 aligns across 10 bases. Since TCRdb gives no J gene, matching the DNA to germline was used here to assign it. Germline CDR1 reads GEAIGNYY; CDR2 reads EKD. This CDR3 region has 20 residues.

In its sample, this clone was seen many times. V usage is TRDV1 and J usage is TRDJ1, with TRDD3 matching 9 bases. The germline V gene has CDR1 TSWWSYY and CDR2 QGS. The CDR3 runs 21 residues. Trimming took 0 bases from V and 4 from J; bases not matched to a gene: 21. CDR3 DNA: TGTGCTCTTGGGGAACTTCCTGGTAGATTGAATGCTGGGGGATGGGGCGATAAACTCATCTTT. This gives the protein CALGELPGRLNAGGWGDKLIF.

On this clone itself: TCRdb's listed protein matches a much larger clone and diverges from this DNA's translation at residue 10, likely through a read error; the protein shown comes from the DNA. V is TRAV38-2/DV8 and J is TRDJ1; D possibly matches TRDD2 or TRDD3 (5 bases each). No J gene was available from TCRdb, and it was assigned here by a germline match of the DNA. With 0 bases removed from V and 1 base from J, the gap between germline ends came to 25 bases. CDR3 length equals 20 residues. Germline values: CDR1 TSESDYY, CDR2 QEAYKQQN. CDR3 bases: TGTGCTTATAGGAGCGCGACCCTACGAGGGGGTAGGGGCCTCACCGATAAACTCATCTTT. It yields the protein CAYRSATLRGGRGLTDKLIF.

This clone has a handful of counts. TCRdb shows a much larger clone's protein in place of this DNA's translation, and the two differ at residue 13, likely through a read error; the protein shown is translated from the DNA. The V and J genes are TRDV1 and TRDJ1, with 7 nucleotides matching TRDD2. The CDR3 totals 21 residues. Germline V gene lookup returns CDR1 TSWWSYY and CDR2 QGS. Trimming cost V 3 bases and J 1 base; bases outside gene matches: 23. The CDR3 DNA follows: TGTGCTCTTGGGGACTTCTTCCTAGACGAGAACAGCCGGCGCCCCACCGATAAACTCATCTTT. Its protein is CALGDFFLDENSRRPTDKLIF.

At least ten counts were recorded for this clone. It may be a read error: a sequence one base away is much more abundant. Other DNA sequences in this specimen translate into the identical CDR3. This chain joins TRDV1 and TRDJ1; 10 positions match TRDD3. The CDR3 runs 17 residues. Germline V CDR1 and CDR2: TSWWSYY, QGS. V shed 5 bases, J shed 10 bases, and the junction held 19 bases outside the gene matches. The CDR3 loop is CALGPDHAGDTRGGLIF. The DNA of the CDR3 is TGTGCTCTTGGGCCGGATCACGCGGGGGATACGCGGGGGGGACTCATCTTT.

Worth noting for this clone: A far larger clone differs by one base, so this is likely a read error. Within the sample, other DNA sequences also encode this same CDR3. The V and J genes are TRDV1 and TRDJ1; D unresolved. TCRdb leaves out the J gene; it was filled in here by matching the DNA to germline. This CDR3 is 27 amino acids long. From germline, CDR1 is TSWWSYY and CDR2 QGS. In DNA, the CDR3 is TGTGCTCTTGGGGAAATATCGATCTTCTTCGTTCGTGGTCAGACCTGGTCCGGTTCGAGACACACCGACAAACTCATCTTT. Translating gives CALGEISIFFVRGQTWSGSRHTDKLIF.

At least ten counts were recorded for this clone. V usage is TRDV1 and J usage is TRDJ1, with 12 bases that match TRDD3. J lost 0 bases, V lost 3 bases, and 26 bases had no gene match. Germline V gene data show CDR1 as TSWWSYY and CDR2 as QGS. This CDR3 has 24 amino acids. The CDR3 loop reads CALGDRIPTRWYWGILLYTDKLIF. The CDR3, as DNA: TGTGCTCTTGGGGATCGGATTCCTACTCGATGGTACTGGGGGATACTTCTATACACCGATAAACTCATCTTT.

This clone has only a few counts. A far larger clone is one base from this, pointing to a likely read error. This same CDR3 is encoded by further DNA sequences in the sample. The chain is built from TRDV2 and TRDJ1; 13 nucleotides align to TRDD3. TCRdb carries no J gene annotation; the J gene was assigned here by matching the DNA with germline. CDR3 size: 19 residues. V shed 0 bases, J shed 0 bases, and the junction held 9 bases outside the gene matches. Looked up from germline, CDR1 is GEAIGNYY and CDR2 is EKD. In DNA, the CDR3 is TGTGCCTGTGACACCTTACTGGGGGATACGCCTCGATACACCGATAAACTCATCTTT. This codes for CACDTLLGDTPRYTDKLIF.

As to this clone: The protein recorded in TCRdb matches a much larger clone and deviates from this DNA's translation at residue 11, suggesting a read error; the protein here is obtained by translating the DNA. This chain uses TRAV38-2/DV8 with TRDJ1; the match to TRDD3 covers 8 bases. The J gene comes from matching the DNA to germline here; TCRdb lacks it. The CDR3 length is 20 residues. The germline CDR1 and CDR2 sequences are TSESDYY and QEAYKQQN. Here the CDR3 reads CAPMGLPDWGVYLYTDKLIF. The CDR3 nucleotides read TGTGCGCCCATGGGGCTCCCGGACTGGGGGGTGTACCTGTACACCGATAAACTCATCTTT.

This clone was seen more than once but under ten times. The translation of this DNA and the TCRdb protein of a much larger clone differ at residue 7, probably owing to a read error; the protein shown here is translated from the DNA. This chain connects TRDV1 to TRDJ1; TRDD3 agrees at 13 bases. TCRdb records no J gene; here it was assigned by comparing the DNA to germline. Trimming cost V 3 bases and J 2 bases; bases outside gene matches: 18. The CDR3 covers 21 residues. Germline V gene lookup returns CDR1 TSWWSYY and CDR2 QGS. The CDR3 loop reads CALGEVKGKLGDTPGTDKLIF. In nucleotides, the CDR3 is TGTGCTCTTGGGGAGGTTAAGGGTAAACTGGGGGATACGCCGGGGACCGATAAACTCATCTTT.

On this clone: TCRdb's listed protein matches a much larger clone and diverges from this DNA's translation at residue 19, likely through a read error; the protein shown comes from the DNA. This CDR3 reads CASTYPSPFWGTMYTDKLTF. CDR3 sequence (DNA): TGTGCCTCTACCTATCCGAGCCCCTTCTGGGGGACAATGTACACCGATAAACTCACCTTT. The V gene is listed as TRDV3; no J gene was called; the D call TRDD3 from the table was never checked on the DNA. Germline CDR1 and CDR2: TVYSNPD and GDNSRS (reference sequence). The CDR3 has 20 residues.

This clone was detected ten times or more. Translating this DNA gives a protein that differs at residue 15 from the TCRdb one, which belongs to a much larger clone; a read error is likely, and the protein shown is this translation. J is TRDJ1 and V is TRDV1; 7 nucleotides match TRDD2. V dropped 2 bases and J dropped 8; count of bases not matched to a gene: 26. The CDR3 runs 20 residues. Germline V CDR1 and CDR2: TSWWSYY, QGS. CDR3 protein: CALGESFLTPIGLGQSKLIF. In nucleotides, the CDR3 is TGTGCTCTTGGGGAATCCTTCCTTACCCCTATCGGGCTGGGCCAGTCGAAACTCATCTTT.

Regarding this clone: A far larger clone lies a single base away; this is likely a read error. The same CDR3 can be traced to other DNA sequences in this sample. The rearrangement links TRDV2 to TRDJ1; 8 nucleotides match TRDD3. Germline CDR1 reads GEAIGNYY; CDR2 reads EKD. The CDR3 runs 20 residues. The CDR3 nucleotides read TGTGCCTGCGACACCGTGAGCTTTGGGGGGATAAGCGAGGGTACCGATAAACTCATCTTT. It codes for CACDTVSFGGISEGTDKLIF.